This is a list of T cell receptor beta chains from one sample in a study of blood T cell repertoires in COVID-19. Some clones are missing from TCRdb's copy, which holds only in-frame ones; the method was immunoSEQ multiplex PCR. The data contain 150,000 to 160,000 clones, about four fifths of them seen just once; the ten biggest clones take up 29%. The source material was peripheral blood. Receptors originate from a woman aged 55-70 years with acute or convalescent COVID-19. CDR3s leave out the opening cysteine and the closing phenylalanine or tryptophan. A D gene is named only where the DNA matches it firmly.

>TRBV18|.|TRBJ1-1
ASSPIQNTEAF
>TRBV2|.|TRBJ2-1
ASSASGTLYNEQF
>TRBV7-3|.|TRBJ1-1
ASSWTMNTEAF
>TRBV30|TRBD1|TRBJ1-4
AWSGGQGAWEKLF
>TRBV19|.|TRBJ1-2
ASAHRGVGYT
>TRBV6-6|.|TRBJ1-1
ASSYSNAKIEAF
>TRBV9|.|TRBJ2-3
ASSVGTFTDTQY
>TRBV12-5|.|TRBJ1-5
ASARGQSSNQPQH
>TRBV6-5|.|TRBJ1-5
ASSSRDLGQPQH
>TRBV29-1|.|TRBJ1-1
SGARNTEAF
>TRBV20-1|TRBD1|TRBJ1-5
SASRSGGAGNQPQH
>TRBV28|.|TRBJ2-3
ASSLTGGPDTQY
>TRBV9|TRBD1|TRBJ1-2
ASSVGTGISYYYGYT
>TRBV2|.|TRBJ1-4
ASSENYNEKLF
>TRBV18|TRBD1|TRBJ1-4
ASSPRDRGRRDEKLF
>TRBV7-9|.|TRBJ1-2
ASSLDVSGARGGYT
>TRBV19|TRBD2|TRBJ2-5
ASSIDNGPGGQETQY
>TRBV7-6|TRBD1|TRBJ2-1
ASSPGQGSYNEQF
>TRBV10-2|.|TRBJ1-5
ASSEKGRTQPQH
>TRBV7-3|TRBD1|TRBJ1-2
ASSATGGGVGYT
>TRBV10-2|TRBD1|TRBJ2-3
ASSDDRGNSDTQY
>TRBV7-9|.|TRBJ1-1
ASNFVNTEAF
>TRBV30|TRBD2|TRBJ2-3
AWSKGRGTDTQY
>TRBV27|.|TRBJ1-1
ASGWIEGSPEAF
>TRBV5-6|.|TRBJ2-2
ASSPLGIRGSTGELF
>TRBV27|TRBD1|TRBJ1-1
ASSLQTGPGVDTEAF
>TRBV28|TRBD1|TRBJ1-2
ASSWGTGSHYGYT
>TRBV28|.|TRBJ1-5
ASSPGSNQPQH
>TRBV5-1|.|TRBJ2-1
ASSLVGESGEQF
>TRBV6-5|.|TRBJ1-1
ASSSSGVDTEAF
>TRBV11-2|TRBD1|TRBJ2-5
ASRGQGGETQY
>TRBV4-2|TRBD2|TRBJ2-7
ASSQAPGFSAGAYEQY
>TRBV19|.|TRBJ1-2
ASSIVGANYGYT
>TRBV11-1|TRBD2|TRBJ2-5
ASSFTPGGRRTTQY
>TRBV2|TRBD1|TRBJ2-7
ASSTQGTGEQY
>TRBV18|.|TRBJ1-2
ASSLDYSYGYT
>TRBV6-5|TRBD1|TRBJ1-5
ASSSQGAQPQH
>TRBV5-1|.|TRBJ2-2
ASSFPDRNTGELF
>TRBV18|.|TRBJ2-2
ASSPPGAGELF
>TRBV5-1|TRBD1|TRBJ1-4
ASSPQGQGGEKLF
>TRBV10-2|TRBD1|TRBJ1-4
ASRGTGGEKLF
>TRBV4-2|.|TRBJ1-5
ASSHEGRGNQPQH
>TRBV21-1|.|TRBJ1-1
ASSKTGRNTEAF
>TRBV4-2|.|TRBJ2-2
ASSQDRLRGNTGELF
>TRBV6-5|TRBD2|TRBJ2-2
ASSSGTSGSGELF
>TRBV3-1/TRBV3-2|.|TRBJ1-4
ASSQGAYEKLF